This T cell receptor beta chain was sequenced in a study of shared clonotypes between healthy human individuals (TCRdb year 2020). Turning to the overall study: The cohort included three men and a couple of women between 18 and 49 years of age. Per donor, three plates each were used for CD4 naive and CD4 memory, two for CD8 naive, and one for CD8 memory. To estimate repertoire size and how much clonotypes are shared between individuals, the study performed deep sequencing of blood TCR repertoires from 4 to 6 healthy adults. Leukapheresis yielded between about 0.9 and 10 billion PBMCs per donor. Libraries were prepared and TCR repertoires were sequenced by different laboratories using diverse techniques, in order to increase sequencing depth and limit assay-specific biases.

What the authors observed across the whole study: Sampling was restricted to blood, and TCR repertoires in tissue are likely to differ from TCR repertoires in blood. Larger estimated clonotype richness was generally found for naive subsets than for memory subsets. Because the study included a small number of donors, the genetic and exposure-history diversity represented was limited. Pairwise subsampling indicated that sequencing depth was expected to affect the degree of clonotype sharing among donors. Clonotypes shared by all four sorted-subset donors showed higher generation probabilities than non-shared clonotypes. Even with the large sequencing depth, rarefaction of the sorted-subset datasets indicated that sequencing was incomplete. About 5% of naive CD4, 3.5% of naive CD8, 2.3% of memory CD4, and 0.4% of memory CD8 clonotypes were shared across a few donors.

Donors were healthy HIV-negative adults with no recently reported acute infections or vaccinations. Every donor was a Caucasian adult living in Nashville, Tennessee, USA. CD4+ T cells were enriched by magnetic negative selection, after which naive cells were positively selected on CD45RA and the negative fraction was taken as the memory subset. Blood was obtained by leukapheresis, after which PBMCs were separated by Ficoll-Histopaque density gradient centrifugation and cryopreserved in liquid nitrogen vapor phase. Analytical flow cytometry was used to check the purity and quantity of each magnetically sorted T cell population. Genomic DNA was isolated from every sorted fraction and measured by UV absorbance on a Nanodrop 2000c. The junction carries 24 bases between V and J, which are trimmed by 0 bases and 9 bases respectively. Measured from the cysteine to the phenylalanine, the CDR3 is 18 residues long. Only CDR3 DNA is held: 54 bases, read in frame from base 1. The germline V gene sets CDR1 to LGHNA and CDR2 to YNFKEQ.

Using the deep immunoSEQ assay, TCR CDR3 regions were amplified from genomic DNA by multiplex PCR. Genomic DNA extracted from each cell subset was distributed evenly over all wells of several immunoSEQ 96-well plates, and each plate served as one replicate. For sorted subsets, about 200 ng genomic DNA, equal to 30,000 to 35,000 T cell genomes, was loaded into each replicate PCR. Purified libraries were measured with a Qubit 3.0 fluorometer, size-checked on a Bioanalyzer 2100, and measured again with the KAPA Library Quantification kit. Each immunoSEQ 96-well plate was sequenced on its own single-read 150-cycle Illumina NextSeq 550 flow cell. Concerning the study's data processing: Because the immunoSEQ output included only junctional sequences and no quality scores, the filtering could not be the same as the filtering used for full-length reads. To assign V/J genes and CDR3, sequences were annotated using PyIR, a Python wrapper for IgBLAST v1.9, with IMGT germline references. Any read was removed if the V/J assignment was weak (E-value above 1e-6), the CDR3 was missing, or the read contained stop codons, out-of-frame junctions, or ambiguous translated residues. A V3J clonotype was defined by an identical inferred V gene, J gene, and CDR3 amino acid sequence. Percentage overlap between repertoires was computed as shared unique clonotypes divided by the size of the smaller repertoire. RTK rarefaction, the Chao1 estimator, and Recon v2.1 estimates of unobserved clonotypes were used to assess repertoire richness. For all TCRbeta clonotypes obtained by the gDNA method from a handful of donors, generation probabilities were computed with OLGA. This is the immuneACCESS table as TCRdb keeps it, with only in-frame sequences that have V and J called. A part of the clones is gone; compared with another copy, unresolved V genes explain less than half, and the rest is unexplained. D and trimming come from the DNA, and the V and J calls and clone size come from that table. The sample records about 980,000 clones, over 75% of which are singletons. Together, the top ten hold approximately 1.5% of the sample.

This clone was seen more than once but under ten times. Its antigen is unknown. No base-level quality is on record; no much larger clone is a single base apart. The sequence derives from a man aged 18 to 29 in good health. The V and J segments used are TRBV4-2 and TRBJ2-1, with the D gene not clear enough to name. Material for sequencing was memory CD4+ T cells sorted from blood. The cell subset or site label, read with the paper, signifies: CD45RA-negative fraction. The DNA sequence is TGTGCCAGCAGCCAAGACACACTGGCAGTTGAAGTACAGAGTGAGCAGTTCTTC. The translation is CASSQDTLAVEVQSEQFF.